One T cell receptor (beta chain) is described in this entry. The antigen is undetermined. Trimming at V came to 5 bases and at J to 0 bases, leaving 2 bases not matched to a gene. This CDR3 region has 16 residues. Germline assignment: CDR1 KGHSH and CDR2 LQKENI. This sample is drawn from a study of cytomegalovirus exposure and HLA in healthy donors. General study results and limits: The authors later linked a missense DCLRE1C variant to TCR beta V- and J-gene trimming. The study reported that TCR beta sequences accurately predicted HLA-A and HLA-B alleles in most subjects. CMV serostatus was the only recorded immune exposure for donors.

The primer mix had 60 Vbeta and 13 Jbeta primers. Using immunoSEQ multiplex PCR, the repertoire was profiled, and TCRdb retains in-frame clones only, with some absent. The data contain some 130,000 clones, around 80% of them singletons. The V call is TRBV18, the J call TRBJ2-3; the match to TRBD2 covers 13 bases. This TCR derives from a man aged 25 to 40 in good health and CMV-seronegative. The sample comprised PBMCs. CDR3 in DNA: TGTGCCAGCTCAGCACTAGCGGGAGGGAGCACAGATACGCAGTATTTT. Translation gives CASSALAGGSTDTQYF.